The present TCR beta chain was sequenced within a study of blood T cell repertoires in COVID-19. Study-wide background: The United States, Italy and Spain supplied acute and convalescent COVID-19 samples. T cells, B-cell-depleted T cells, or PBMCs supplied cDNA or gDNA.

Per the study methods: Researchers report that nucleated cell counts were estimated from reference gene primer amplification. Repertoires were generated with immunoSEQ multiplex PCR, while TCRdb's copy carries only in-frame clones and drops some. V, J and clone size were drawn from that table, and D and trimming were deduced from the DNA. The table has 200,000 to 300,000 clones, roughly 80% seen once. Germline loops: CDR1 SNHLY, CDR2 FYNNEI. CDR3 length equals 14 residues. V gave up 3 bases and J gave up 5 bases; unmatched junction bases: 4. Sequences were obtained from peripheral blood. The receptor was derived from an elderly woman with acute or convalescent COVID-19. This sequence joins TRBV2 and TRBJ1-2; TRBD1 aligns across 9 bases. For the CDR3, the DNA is TGTGCCAGCAGTGAGGGGGACAGGGTGTATGGCTACACCTTC. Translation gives CASSEGDRVYGYTF.